What follows are 23 T cell receptor beta chains derived from one specimen sequenced in a study of CDR3 diversity in severe acne (dated 2019 in TCRdb). Library preparation employed PCR. The sequencer was an Illumina HiSeq 2000. TCRdb reworked the public reads: Q25 trimming with fastp, MiXCR clone assembly, productive beta chains retained. Every distinct CDR3 protein forms one entry, paired with its most common genes and DNA. A total of tens of thousands of distinct CDR3 sequences appear in this sample, under 60% of them only once. 13% to 15% of the sample is taken by the ten largest. Sequencing used blood. The receptor source for this set is a male donor in good health, without acne.

As for this clonotype: This likely comes from a read error, as the CDR3 has no conserved phenylalanine or tryptophan at its end. This chain uses TRBV7-3 with TRBJ2-7; 8 bases match TRBD2. The CDR3 has 15 amino acids. In germline, CDR1 is SGHTA, CDR2 FQGTGA. V shed 5 bases, J shed 7 bases, and the junction held 13 bases outside the gene matches. The CDR3 loop reads CASSLSGGPGNEQYY. The CDR3 DNA reads as TGTGCCAGCAGCCTATCGGGAGGGCCGGGCAATGAGCAGTACTAC.

This chain links TRBV2 with TRBJ1-1; no firm D call. The germline V gene encodes CDR1 SNHLY and CDR2 FYNNEI. Trimming took 3 bases from V and 5 from J, leaving 10 bases between them. This CDR3 contains 13 residues. CDR3 amino acids: CASSDLWATEAFF. The CDR3 nucleotides read TGTGCCAGCAGTGATCTGTGGGCAACTGAAGCTTTCTTT. Drawing the rest from reference TRBV2 and TRBJ1-1, the complete variable domain is EPEVTQTPSHQVTQMGQEVILRCVPISNHLYFYWYRQILGQKVEFLVSFYNNEISEKSEIFDDQFSVERPDGSNFTLKIRSTKLEDSAMYFCASSDLWATEAFFGQGTRLTVV.

This clonotype was counted between two and nine times. The gene calls are TRBV7-9 and TRBJ1-1, with D possibly TRBD1 on 5 matching bases. The CDR3 is made up of 12 amino acids. Germline V gene sequence: CDR1 SEHNR, CDR2 FQNEAQ (reference sequence). V lost 5 bases to trimming and J lost 4 bases, with 8 bases between them. CDR3 in amino acids: CASSAGSTEAFF. CDR3 nucleotides: TGTGCCAGCAGCGCAGGGTCCACTGAAGCTTTCTTT.

The rearrangement joins TRBV25-1 to TRBJ1-1, with D perhaps matching TRBD1 (5 bases). This CDR3 is 15 amino acids long. Trimming cost V 7 bases and J 8 bases, with 23 bases left between them. Looked up from germline, CDR1 is MGHDK and CDR2 is SYGVNS. In nucleotides, the CDR3 is TGTGCCAGCACCACCCCGGTTTCACTGAAGGGGGAAGCTTTCTTT. Translated, it gives CASTTPVSLKGEAFF.

This clonotype has at least ten counts. This chain links TRBV20-1 with TRBJ1-1, with 8 bases matching TRBD1. V shed 2 bases, J shed 7 bases, and the junction held 9 bases outside the gene matches. The CDR3 extends over 14 amino acids. Germline CDR1 DFQATT, CDR2 SNEGSKA (reference sequence). The CDR3 DNA follows: TGCAGTGCTAGATCCCCAGGGGGCTGGGTTGAAGCTTTCTTT. Translation: CSARSPGGWVEAFF.

The chain couples TRBV2 to TRBJ2-7; TRBD2 aligns across 8 bases. Germline CDR1 is SNHLY and CDR2 is FYNNEI. V dropped 2 bases and J dropped 1; count of bases not matched to a gene: 4. This CDR3 is built from 15 residues. The CDR3 here is CASSEITSGSYEQYF. In DNA form, the CDR3 reads TGTGCCAGCAGTGAAATTACTAGCGGTTCCTACGAGCAGTACTTC.

This chain connects TRBV2 to TRBJ2-7; no firm D call. The V end lost 0 bases, the J end lost 3 bases, and 6 bases lay between the germline ends. Germline V lookup: CDR1 SNHLY, CDR2 FYNNEI. The CDR3 sequence is 13 residues long. The DNA of the CDR3 is TGTGCCAGCAGTGAAGCGTTTCTCTACGAGCAGTACTTC. It encodes CASSEAFLYEQYF. Drawing the rest from reference TRBV2 and TRBJ2-7, the complete variable domain is EPEVTQTPSHQVTQMGQEVILRCVPISNHLYFYWYRQILGQKVEFLVSFYNNEISEKSEIFDDQFSVERPDGSNFTLKIRSTKLEDSAMYFCASSEAFLYEQYFGPGTRLTVT.

The gene calls are TRBV5-1 and TRBJ2-7; D remains ambiguous. The CDR3 covers 12 residues. V was cut by 2 bases and J by 6 bases, with 9 bases left in between. Germline V gene lookup returns CDR1 SGHRS and CDR2 YFSETQ. CDR3 amino acids: CASSFEGLEQYF. The CDR3 coding sequence is TGCGCCAGCAGCTTCGAAGGTCTCGAGCAGTACTTC.

The chain uses TRBV7-9 and TRBJ2-5; D may be TRBD1 (6 bases). The CDR3 length is 13 residues. Trimming shortened V by 4 bases and J by 5 bases, and 11 bases separated the two germline ends. From germline, CDR1 is SEHNR and CDR2 FQNEAQ (reference sequence). CDR3: CASSSTGWETQYF. The CDR3 DNA reads as TGTGCCAGCAGCTCCACAGGGTGGGAGACCCAGTACTTC.

The chain links TRBV10-3 to TRBJ2-5; no reliable D call. The ends were cut back, 8 bases at V and 4 bases at J, with 14 bases in the middle. This CDR3 contains 13 residues. Looked up from germline, CDR1 is ENHRY and CDR2 is SYGVKD. The CDR3: CAIGSPGPETQYF. CDR3 nucleotides: TGTGCCATCGGGTCACCCGGTCCAGAGACCCAGTACTTC.

This clonotype was detected many times. The chain employs TRBV9 and TRBJ2-5; weak D call: TRBD1 (6 bases). CDR1 and CDR2 (germline): SGDLS, YYNGEE. This CDR3 comprises 11 residues. Trimming removed 4 bases from V and 7 bases from J, with 8 bases in between. CDR3 DNA: TGTGCCAGCAGCTCACAGGGGACCCAGTACTTC. This encodes CASSSQGTQYF.

The rearrangement uses TRBV24-1 and TRBJ2-3; 8 bases are a match to TRBD1. CDR1 and CDR2 from the germline V gene are KGHDR and SFDVKD. The ends lost 4 bases at V and 5 bases at J; junction bases unmatched: 4. The CDR3 sequence is 14 residues long. The CDR3 bases are TGTGCCACCAGTGAGGACAGGGTAGAAGATACGCAGTATTTT. Translation: CATSEDRVEDTQYF.

The rearrangement links TRBV3-1 to TRBJ1-1; 7 bases match TRBD1. Germline V gives CDR1 LGHDT, CDR2 YNNKEL (reference sequence). J was trimmed by 11 bases and V by 5 bases; bases with no gene match: 14. The CDR3 extends over 14 amino acids. CDR3 nucleotide sequence: TGTGCCAGCAGCGCACAAGGGGGCTTTCAGGCCGCTTTCTTT. It codes for CASSAQGGFQAAFF. The full variable domain, rest sourced from reference TRBV3-1 and TRBJ1-1, is DTAVSQTPKYLVTQMGNDKSIKCEQNLGHDTMYWYKQDSKKFLKIMFSYNNKELIINETVPNRFSPKSPDKAHLNLHINSLELGDSAVYFCASSAQGGFQAAFFGQGTRLTVV.

In this sample, this clonotype turned up many times. This chain joins TRBV20-1 and TRBJ2-7; 11 nucleotides align to TRBD2. Germline CDR1 and CDR2: DFQATT and SNEGSKA (reference sequence). Losses at the gene ends were 2 bases for V and 4 bases for J; bases not matched to a gene: 4. This CDR3 has 14 amino acids. This CDR3 is CSARPLAGGYEQYF. The CDR3 nucleotides read TGCAGTGCTAGACCCCTAGCGGGAGGTTACGAGCAGTACTTC.

This clonotype was picked up one time. The chain recombines TRBV20-1 with TRBJ2-5; TRBD2 matches at 7 bases. V shed 3 bases and J 3 bases; nucleotides not matched to a gene: 10. The CDR3 loop spans 15 amino acids. Germline V CDR1 and CDR2: DFQATT, SNEGSKA (reference sequence). Here the CDR3 reads CSARGGSGLKETQYF. DNA of the CDR3: TGCAGTGCTAGGGGGGGGTCGGGGCTGAAAGAGACCCAGTACTTC.

V usage is TRBV2 and J usage is TRBJ2-3; 8 positions match TRBD2. The trim removed 4 bases at V and 4 bases at J, leaving 1 base unmatched. Germline V gene data show CDR1 as SNHLY and CDR2 as FYNNEI. This CDR3 is built from 13 residues. The CDR3 is CASSVGGADTQYF. CDR3 sequence (DNA): TGTGCCAGCAGTGTCGGGGGGGCAGATACGCAGTATTTT.

The rearrangement joins TRBV7-9 to TRBJ2-1; 13 bases are a match to TRBD2. The CDR3 is made up of 14 amino acids. V shed 3 bases and J 12 bases; nucleotides not matched to a gene: 5. Germline V gene lookup returns CDR1 SEHNR and CDR2 FQNEAQ (reference sequence). The CDR3 sequence: CASSFILAGGLQFF. DNA of the CDR3: TGTGCCAGCAGCTTTATACTAGCGGGAGGGCTGCAGTTCTTC.

This clonotype has ten or more counts. This may come from a read error, since a much larger clone is one base off. This chain uses TRBV13 with TRBJ2-3; D is perhaps TRBD1 (6 bases). The CDR3 spans 14 residues. Germline CDR1 reads PRHDT; CDR2 reads FYEKMQ (reference sequence). The CDR3 nucleotides are TGTGCCAGCAGCTCTCCGGGACGGACAGATGCGCAGTATTTT. It translates to CASSSPGRTDAQYF. Filled out from reference TRBV13 and TRBJ2-3, the complete variable domain reads AAGVIQSPRHLIKEKRETATLKCYPIPRHDTVYWYQQGPGQDPQFLISFYEKMQSDKGSIPDRFSAQQFSDYHSELNMSSLELGDSALYFCASSSPGRTDAQYFGPGTRLTVL.

J is TRBJ1-1 and V is TRBV5-6; perhaps TRBD1 as D (6 bases). Germline V gene data show CDR1 as SGHDT and CDR2 as YYEEEE. V was cut by 0 bases and J by 10 bases, with 13 bases left in between. The CDR3 covers 13 residues. Here the CDR3 reads CASSLDGGRGAFF. DNA of the CDR3: TGTGCCAGCAGCTTGGACGGGGGGCGGGGAGCTTTCTTT.

The rearrangement joins TRBV24-1 to TRBJ2-1; TRBD1 matches 11 bases. J was trimmed by 3 bases and V by 12 bases; bases with no gene match: 6. Per germline, CDR1 KGHDR and CDR2 SFDVKD. The CDR3 sequence is 14 residues long. As DNA, the CDR3 is TGTGCCGAACCGGACAGGGGGCACTACAATGAGCAGTTCTTC. Its protein is CAEPDRGHYNEQFF.

This clonotype was detected many times. This rearrangement joins TRBV10-2 to TRBJ1-4; 11 bases are a match to TRBD1. The germline gives CDR1 WSHSY, CDR2 SAAADI. The CDR3 loop spans 15 amino acids. The V segment lost 0 bases and the J segment 10 bases; nucleotides outside the gene matches: 4. For the CDR3, the DNA is TGCGCCAGCAGTGAGTCCCCCGGACAGGGGGCAAAACTGTTTTTT. Its translation is CASSESPGQGAKLFF.

A note on this clonotype: Relative to the germline gene, one junction end is altered; a read error may explain this. This chain uses TRBV5-1 with TRBJ1-1, with D possibly TRBD1 on 5 matching bases. The CDR3 length is 15 residues. Germline-derived CDR1 and CDR2 are SGHRS and YFSETQ. CDR3 bases: TGCGCCAGCCGCTTCGGTGGGGCAGACAACACTGAAGCTTTCTTT. This sequence encodes CASRFGGADNTEAFF.

The chain recombines TRBV5-6 with TRBJ2-3; TRBD2 aligns across 9 bases. V shed 4 bases and J 0 bases; nucleotides not matched to a gene: 6. The CDR3 has 16 amino acids. Looked up from germline, CDR1 is SGHDT and CDR2 is YYEEEE. In DNA, the CDR3 is TGTGCCAGCAGCCCCGGGACTAGCCCTAGCACAGATACGCAGTATTTT. The encoded protein is CASSPGTSPSTDTQYF.